This TCR beta chain was documented in a study of control samples from healthy donors and cancer patients. The data were produced by immunoSEQ multiplex PCR, yet TCRdb's version contains in-frame clones alone and is incomplete. The profile shows under 85,000 clones, about 79% of them singletons. Trimming took 6 bases from V and 8 from J, leaving 19 bases between them. The CDR3 totals 15 residues. Germline V CDR1 and CDR2: SNHLY, FYNNEI. The chain couples TRBV2 to TRBJ1-4; no clear D gene. This receptor was identified in a man in his 60s with head and neck cancer. Sequencing was carried out using PBMCs. This chain's CDR3 is CASSPRSRSGEKLFF. CDR3 bases: TGTGCCAGCAGCCCTAGGAGTAGGTCGGGGGAAAAACTGTTTTTT.